This T cell receptor (beta chain) was retrieved from a study of blood T cell repertoires in COVID-19. The data were produced by immunoSEQ multiplex PCR, yet TCRdb's version contains in-frame clones alone and is incomplete. This sample yields 140,000 or so clones, of which around 84% are seen a single time; 5% to 6% belongs to the top ten. The CDR3 is 12 amino acids. Germline V gene sequence: CDR1 DFQATT, CDR2 SNEGSKA (reference sequence). The V end lost 3 bases, the J end lost 4 bases, and 9 bases lay between the germline ends. This clone has just a few counts. The sequencing input was peripheral blood. This receptor was identified in a human donor in a cohort sampled during active COVID-19. V gene TRBV20-1 combines with J gene TRBJ1-2; D uncertain. CDR3 sequence reads: CSASDLLYGYTF. In DNA, the CDR3 is TGCAGTGCTAGTGACCTTCTCTATGGCTACACCTTC.